These T cell receptor beta chains were read from a single sample in a study of T cells in Graves' hyperthyroidism and ophthalmopathy. One entry per CDR3 protein, called by TCRdb with MiXCR from the multiplex PCR reads. The table lists around 350,000 distinct CDR3 sequences, about 18% of them singletons. Specimen: blood. The source is a woman aged 25 to 45 with Graves' hyperthyroidism that later progressed to Graves' ophthalmopathy. CDR3s include the opening cysteine and the closing phenylalanine or tryptophan. D genes are given only for firm matches. Some rows have no size entry. The others give once, few or many, or a class for an expanded clone.

length: 12; D: -; V: TRBV10-3; size: many; J: TRBJ1-4; CDR3: CAISRETEKLFF; DNA: TGTGCCATCAGTAGGGAGACTGAAAAACTGTTTTTT
length: 14; D: -; V: TRBV6-1; size: many; J: TRBJ1-1; CDR3: CASSVSTGGTEAFF; DNA: TGTGCCAGCAGTGTTTCGACAGGAGGCACTGAAGCTTTCTTT
length: 13; D: -; V: TRBV27; size: many; J: TRBJ1-2; CDR3: CASSLGRDYGYTF; DNA: TGTGCCAGCAGCTTAGGCAGGGACTATGGCTACACCTTC
length: 17; D: -; V: TRBV6-1; size: few; J: TRBJ2-6; CDR3: CASSYVGVSPRANVLTF; DNA: TGTGCCAGCAGTTATGTAGGGGTCAGCCCTCGGGCCAACGTCCTGACTTTC
length: 15; D: -; V: TRBV2; size: few; J: TRBJ2-7; CDR3: CAGYSWGRGSYEQYF; DNA: TGTGCCGGGTATTCTTGGGGGCGGGGCTCCTACGAGCAGTACTTC
length: 13; D: -; V: TRBV5-1; size: few; J: TRBJ1-1; CDR3: CASVAGSYTEAFF; DNA: TGTGCCAGCGTCGCCGGGAGCTACACTGAAGCTTTCTTT
length: 13; D: -; V: TRBV28; size: many; J: TRBJ1-2; CDR3: CASSLGWGAGYTF; DNA: TGTGCCAGCAGTTTAGGATGGGGGGCAGGCTACACCTTC
length: 16; D: TRBD1; V: TRBV6-6; size: many; J: TRBJ2-4; CDR3: CASSYRQGLAKNIQYF; DNA: TGTGCCAGCAGTTATCGACAGGGGCTAGCCAAAAACATTCAGTACTTC
length: 14; D: -; V: TRBV25-1; size: many; J: TRBJ1-2; CDR3: CASSDWSRSYGYTF; DNA: TGTGCCAGCAGTGACTGGTCCCGGAGCTATGGCTACACCTTC
length: 14; D: TRBD2; V: TRBV19; size: once; J: TRBJ2-7; CDR3: CASRPSGSSYEQYF; DNA: TGTGCCAGTAGACCTAGCGGGAGCTCCTACGAGCAGTACTTC
length: 17; D: TRBD2; V: TRBV18; size: -; J: TRBJ2-7; CDR3: CASSQSGLAGGPYEQYF; DNA: TGTGCCAGCTCCCAGTCGGGACTAGCGGGGGGCCCCTACGAGCAGTACTTC
length: 15; D: -; V: TRBV20-1; size: many; J: TRBJ1-5; CDR3: CSARDRWGAGQPQHF; DNA: TGCAGTGCTAGAGATCGGTGGGGGGCGGGTCAGCCCCAGCATTTT
length: 17; D: -; V: TRBV6-1; size: few; J: TRBJ2-7; CDR3: CASSVLEGSTGFYEQYF; DNA: TGTGCCAGCAGTGTTTTGGAGGGCTCAACAGGCTTCTACGAGCAGTACTTC
length: 10; D: -; V: TRBV29-1; size: -; J: TRBJ2-5; CDR3: CSAEQETQYF; DNA: TGCAGCGCGGAGCAAGAGACCCAGTACTTC
length: 15; D: TRBD2; V: TRBV7-2; size: many; J: TRBJ2-4; CDR3: CASSLASLAVNIQYF; DNA: TGTGCCAGCAGCTTAGCGAGCCTAGCGGTAAACATTCAGTACTTC
length: 11; D: -; V: TRBV29-1; size: many; J: TRBJ1-1; CDR3: CSVEDPPEAFF; DNA: TGCAGCGTTGAAGACCCCCCTGAAGCTTTCTTT
length: 14; D: -; V: TRBV14; size: -; J: TRBJ2-7; CDR3: CASSPLGLSAEQYF; DNA: TGTGCCAGCAGCCCCCTGGGACTTAGCGCCGAGCAGTACTTC
length: 14; D: TRBD1; V: TRBV5-1; size: many; J: TRBJ2-5; CDR3: CASSLGTGEETQYF; DNA: TGCGCCAGCAGCCTGGGGACAGGGGAAGAGACCCAGTACTTC
length: 16; D: -; V: TRBV3-1; size: many; J: TRBJ1-1; CDR3: CASSQGSIDMNTEAFF; DNA: TGTGCCAGCAGCCAAGGGTCTATAGACATGAACACTGAAGCTTTCTTT
length: 14; D: TRBD1; V: TRBV11-2; size: many; J: TRBJ1-1; CDR3: CASSSYRGNTEAFF; DNA: TGTGCCAGCAGCTCGTACAGGGGGAACACTGAAGCTTTCTTT
length: 21; D: TRBD1; V: TRBV19; size: many; J: TRBJ1-6; CDR3: CASSIAHSRDRRSSYNSPLHF; DNA: TGTGCCAGTAGTATAGCCCACTCCCGGGACAGGCGAAGCTCCTATAATTCACCCCTCCACTTT
length: 13; D: TRBD1; V: TRBV11-2; size: many; J: TRBJ1-2; CDR3: CASSPGQGALRTF; DNA: TGTGCCAGCAGCCCAGGACAGGGGGCCCTTAGGACCTTC
length: 12; D: -; V: TRBV27; size: many; J: TRBJ1-4; CDR3: CASSLSGGKLFF; DNA: TGTGCCAGCAGTTTATCCGGGGGTAAACTGTTTTTT
length: 17; D: -; V: TRBV6-1; size: many; J: TRBJ2-7; CDR3: CASSRLGIRGGSYEQYF; DNA: TGTGCCAGCAGTCGATTAGGGATTCGGGGTGGGTCCTACGAGCAGTACTTC
length: 15; D: -; V: TRBV19; size: -; J: TRBJ1-5; CDR3: CASRVQGYDNQPQHF; DNA: TGTGCCAGTAGGGTACAGGGTTACGACAATCAGCCCCAGCATTTT
length: 16; D: TRBD1; V: TRBV5-1; size: many; J: TRBJ1-1; CDR3: CASSLGTGVYRPEAFF; DNA: TGCGCCAGCAGCTTGGGGACAGGGGTATATCGTCCTGAAGCTTTCTTT
length: 17; D: -; V: TRBV6-1; size: few; J: TRBJ1-2; CDR3: CASSAMAGLRLLHGYTF; DNA: TGTGCCAGCAGCGCTATGGCAGGTCTTCGGTTGCTTCATGGCTACACCTTC
length: 14; D: TRBD2; V: TRBV3-1; size: -; J: TRBJ2-5; CDR3: CASSHIAGEETQYF; DNA: TGTGCCAGCAGCCATATAGCGGGAGAAGAGACCCAGTACTTC
length: 14; D: -; V: TRBV27; size: -; J: TRBJ2-7; CDR3: CASSFGQDHYEQYF; DNA: TGTGCCAGCAGTTTCGGGCAGGACCACTACGAGCAGTACTTC
length: 12; D: -; V: TRBV5-1; size: many; J: TRBJ1-2; CDR3: CASSLLDYGYTF; DNA: TGCGCCAGCAGCTTGCTGGACTATGGCTACACCTTC
length: 12; D: -; V: TRBV2; size: many; J: TRBJ1-5; CDR3: CASSGRVQPQHF; DNA: TGTGCCAGCAGTGGGCGGGTACAGCCCCAGCATTTT
length: 15; D: TRBD1; V: TRBV20-1; size: many; J: TRBJ2-7; CDR3: CSARDQGQDSYEQYF; DNA: TGCAGTGCTAGAGACCAGGGACAGGACTCCTACGAGCAGTACTTC
length: 14; D: TRBD1; V: TRBV28; size: many; J: TRBJ1-1; CDR3: CASSLLGQGVEAFF; DNA: TGTGCCAGCAGTTTATTAGGACAGGGAGTTGAAGCTTTCTTT
length: 11; D: -; V: TRBV20-1; size: -; J: TRBJ1-1; CDR3: CSASMSHEAFF; DNA: TGCAGTGCTAGTATGAGTCATGAAGCTTTCTTT
length: 14; D: TRBD1; V: TRBV7-3; size: many; J: TRBJ2-7; CDR3: CASSNRGVQYEQYF; DNA: TGTGCCAGCAGCAACAGGGGTGTTCAATACGAGCAGTACTTC
length: 14; D: -; V: TRBV11-2; size: many; J: TRBJ1-3; CDR3: CASTPNRVGNTIYF; DNA: TGTGCCAGCACCCCAAACAGGGTCGGAAACACCATATATTTT
length: 16; D: TRBD2; V: TRBV20-1; size: -; J: TRBJ2-1; CDR3: CSAGTSGFSSYNEQFF; DNA: TGCAGTGCTGGGACTAGCGGGTTCAGCTCCTACAATGAGCAGTTCTTC
length: 15; D: TRBD1; V: TRBV19; size: few; J: TRBJ2-3; CDR3: CASSRGQLTTDTQYF; DNA: TGTGCCAGTAGTAGGGGACAGCTAACCACAGATACGCAGTATTTT
length: 13; D: -; V: TRBV19; size: many; J: TRBJ2-7; CDR3: CASSQTISYEQYF; DNA: TGTGCCAGTAGTCAGACTATCTCCTACGAGCAGTACTTC
length: 15; D: -; V: TRBV30; size: many; J: TRBJ1-3; CDR3: CAWSVGGATGNTIYF; DNA: TGTGCCTGGAGTGTAGGAGGGGCGACTGGAAACACCATATATTTT
length: 15; D: -; V: TRBV6-1; size: many; J: TRBJ1-2; CDR3: CASSYRIGATYGYTF; DNA: TGTGCCAGCAGTTACCGCATCGGGGCCACCTATGGCTACACCTTC
length: 13; D: -; V: TRBV9; size: -; J: TRBJ2-1; CDR3: CASSVRGDNEQFF; DNA: TGTGCCAGCAGCGTAAGAGGGGACAATGAGCAGTTCTTC
length: 14; D: -; V: TRBV19; size: few; J: TRBJ1-1; CDR3: CASSIGQAYTEAFF; DNA: TGTGCCAGTAGTATAGGACAGGCCTACACTGAAGCTTTCTTT
length: 14; D: -; V: TRBV6-8; size: few; J: TRBJ1-6; CDR3: CASSNLIDRSLSHF; DNA: TGTGCCAGCAGTAACCTAATCGACAGATCCCTCTCCCACTTT
length: 17; D: -; V: TRBV12-3/TRBV12-4; size: many; J: TRBJ2-1; CDR3: CASTFTPLGGLYNEQFF; DNA: TGTGCCAGCACCTTTACCCCACTCGGGGGACTTTACAATGAGCAGTTCTTC